This T cell receptor beta chain was captured in a study of patients and donors after allogeneic stem cell transplantation. This clonotype was picked up one time. The V and J ends lost 0 bases and 7 bases respectively, with 19 bases between them. The CDR3 totals 17 residues. CDR1 is LGHDT, CDR2 YNNKEL, per germline (reference sequence). From the RT-PCR reads, TCRdb called clonotypes with MiXCR, one entry per CDR3 protein. The sample contains more than 150,000 distinct CDR3 sequences, roughly two fifths of which appear only once. This TCR derives from a human donor who was either an allogeneic HSCT recipient or a stem cell or donor lymphocyte infusion donor (not recorded which). It is not recorded whose cells these are; they may come from a transplant donor. V and J are TRBV3-1 and TRBJ2-1, with D possibly TRBD2 on 6 matching bases. The sequenced sample consisted of blood, either unsorted or a sorted T cell fraction (not recorded which). The CDR3 DNA sequence: TGTGCCAGCAGCCAAGATGGGGGGATTACCCCTGGTAATGAGCAGTTCTTC. As protein: CASSQDGGITPGNEQFF.